This T cell receptor beta chain was captured in a study of CD8 T cells in ankylosing spondylitis. Notes on the study in general: Peripheral blood held disease-linked clones only at relatively low frequency, and these were CD8+. Earlier work had already found some motif variants in reactive arthritis synovial fluid and blood. Reportedly, significant enrichment of disease-linked clones occurred in matched ankylosing spondylitis synovial fluid. About 8 highly homologous variants formed a TCR beta motif that appeared characteristic of ankylosing spondylitis blood.

For this clonotype: The target antigen is unknown.

From the 5' RACE reads, TCRdb called clonotypes with MiXCR, one entry per CDR3 protein. The table shows roughly 490,000 distinct CDR3 sequences, with about 5.2% occurring only once. Sequencing was performed on blood, either unsorted or a sorted T cell fraction (not recorded which). The receptor comes from a male donor with ankylosing spondylitis.

This CDR3 is CASSQDFRREQFF. The CDR3 DNA is TGCGCCAGCAGCCAGGATTTCCGGCGTGAGCAGTTCTTC. V and J are TRBV4-3 and TRBJ2-1; D gene unclear. Germline loops: CDR1 LGHNA, CDR2 YSLEER. The CDR3 is 13 residues long. V dropped 3 bases and J dropped 9 bases, with 12 bases sitting between them.